A selection of T cell receptor beta chains follows, all from one sample in a study of control samples from healthy donors and cancer patients. Only in-frame clones appear in the TCRdb table, and some are missing; sequencing was by immunoSEQ multiplex PCR. The sample consists of approximately 99,000 clones, about 80% of them appearing once. Sequencing was performed on blood. The source is a man younger than 35 in good health. The CDR3 runs from the conserved cysteine through the conserved F or W. A D gene is named only where the DNA matches it firmly. Clone size is given for some rows only: seen once, a few or many times, or a class if the clone is expanded.

>TRBV4-1|.|TRBJ2-2|.
TGCGCCAGCAGCCAATTTACCGGGGAGCTGTTTTTT
CASSQFTGELFF
>TRBV5-4|.|TRBJ2-2|.
TGTGCCAGCCGCAAAATTGGGTCCGGGGAGCTGTTTTTT
CASRKIGSGELFF
>TRBV7-6|.|TRBJ1-1|.
TGTGCCAGCAGCTCGCCACCGGAGGGGAACACTGAAGCTTTCTTT
CASSSPPEGNTEAFF
>TRBV6-6|.|TRBJ1-5|.
TGTGCCAGCAGTTCTTGGAGTCAGCCCCAGCATTTT
CASSSWSQPQHF
>TRBV6-6|TRBD2|TRBJ2-1|few
TGTGCCAGCACCCCTGGCGGGGGGAGAGAGCAGTTCTTC
CASTPGGGREQFF
>TRBV30|.|TRBJ2-1|once
TGTGCCTGGAGTGTACTTCTCGGGGCTGGCGAGCAGTTCTTC
CAWSVLLGAGEQFF
>TRBV6-5|.|TRBJ1-1|.
TGTGCCAGCAGTTATCAGGGCCTTGTGAACACTGAAGCTTTCTTT
CASSYQGLVNTEAFF
>TRBV2|TRBD1|TRBJ1-5|many
TGTGCCAGCAGTGGACAGGGGGCACGAAGCAATCAGCCCCAGCATTTT
CASSGQGARSNQPQHF
>TRBV10-2|.|TRBJ2-5|.
TGCGCCAGCAGTGGAAACCAAGAGACCCAGTACTTC
CASSGNQETQYF
>TRBV7-2|.|TRBJ1-6|.
TGTGCCAGCAGCTTAGCGCGACAGCGTAATTCACCCCTCCACTTT
CASSLARQRNSPLHF
>TRBV20-1|TRBD1|TRBJ1-2|.
TGCAGTGCTAGTTCCAGGACAGGGCCCTATGGCTACACCTTC
CSASSRTGPYGYTF
>TRBV19|TRBD1|TRBJ1-5|.
TGTGCCAGTAGTCCCGAGACAGGGAAGAACCAGCATTTT
CASSPETGKNQHF
>TRBV6-5|TRBD2|TRBJ2-5|.
TGTGCCAGCAGACTACTAGCGGGGGTTCAAGAGACCCAGTACTTC
CASRLLAGVQETQYF
>TRBV10-3|.|TRBJ1-3|.
TGTGCCATCAAGGGGCTGGAGGGAAACACCATATATTTT
CAIKGLEGNTIYF
>TRBV10-2|.|TRBJ1-1|.
TGCGCCAGCAGTGGGACCCTGAACACTGAAGCTTTCTTT
CASSGTLNTEAFF
>TRBV5-1|TRBD1|TRBJ2-3|.
TGCGCCAGCAGCTTGGGGACAGGTCTCTCCTATAGCACAGATACGCAGTATTTT
CASSLGTGLSYSTDTQYF